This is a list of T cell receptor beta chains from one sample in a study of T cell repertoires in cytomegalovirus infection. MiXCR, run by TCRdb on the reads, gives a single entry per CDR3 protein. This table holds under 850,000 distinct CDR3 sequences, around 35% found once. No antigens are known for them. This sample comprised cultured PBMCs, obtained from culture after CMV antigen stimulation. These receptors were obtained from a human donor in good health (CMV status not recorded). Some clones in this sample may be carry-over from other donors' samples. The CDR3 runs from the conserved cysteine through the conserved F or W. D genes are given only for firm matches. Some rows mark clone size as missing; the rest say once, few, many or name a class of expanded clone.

TGTGCCAGCAGCCCCGGGACACCTAGAGAGACCCAGTACTTC | CASSPGTPRETQYF | NA | NA | TRBJ2-5 | 14 | TRBV5-4
TGCGCCAGCAGCCAAAGCCTCCTCCTGGGGGCTAGCGGAGACAATGAGCAGTTCTTC | CASSQSLLLGASGDNEQFF | NA | NA | TRBJ2-1 | 19 | TRBV4-1
TGTGCCAGCAGGACCGGGACTAAATACAATGAGCAGTTCTTC | CASRTGTKYNEQFF | TRBD2 | NA | TRBJ2-1 | 14 | TRBV6-5
TGTGCCAGCTCACTTGGGACGACGGCGGGTGGCTACACCTTC | CASSLGTTAGGYTF | NA | NA | TRBJ1-2 | 14 | TRBV18
TGTGCCAGCAGCGCGACTAGCGGGGCCAGAAACATTCAGTACTTC | CASSATSGARNIQYF | TRBD2 | NA | TRBJ2-4 | 15 | TRBV2
TGCAGTGCTAGAACGCCGGGACTAGCGACCTCGTACACAGATACGCAGTATTTT | CSARTPGLATSYTDTQYF | TRBD2 | NA | TRBJ2-3 | 18 | TRBV20-1
TGTGCCAGCAGTGAACCCGTCCCCGGACAGGAGATAACTAACAATGAGCAGTTCTTC | CASSEPVPGQEITNNEQFF | TRBD1 | NA | TRBJ2-1 | 19 | TRBV2
TGTGCCACCAGCAGGAGGACAGAGACTCTCTACAATGAGCAGTTCTTC | CATSRRTETLYNEQFF | NA | NA | TRBJ2-1 | 16 | TRBV15
TGCAGTGCTAGAGATGCGTCGACTAGCGGGAGCATTAAGCAGTACTTC | CSARDASTSGSIKQYF | TRBD2 | NA | TRBJ2-7 | 16 | TRBV20-1
TGTGCCAGCAGTCTTCAGGCCGGTGACAATGAGCAGTTCTTC | CASSLQAGDNEQFF | NA | few | TRBJ2-1 | 14 | TRBV25-1
TGTGCCAGTAGTATGGGCAGGGGGGGAGATACGCAGTATTTT | CASSMGRGGDTQYF | NA | NA | TRBJ2-3 | 14 | TRBV19
TGTGCCAGCAGTTTCCCCCAGGCGGGTCCGGATGGCTACACCTTC | CASSFPQAGPDGYTF | NA | few | TRBJ1-2 | 15 | TRBV28
TGTGCCAGCAGCCAGCTCCCGTCGACAGCTTTCTTT | CASSQLPSTAFF | NA | NA | TRBJ1-1 | 12 | TRBV28
TGTGCCAGCCGGAAAGGGGCGGACACAGATACGCAGTATTTT | CASRKGADTDTQYF | NA | NA | TRBJ2-3 | 14 | TRBV19
TGTGCCATCAGACAGACAGGGGGCGACTATGGCTACACCTTC | CAIRQTGGDYGYTF | TRBD1 | NA | TRBJ1-2 | 14 | TRBV10-3
TGCGCCAGCAGCCGGGACAGGGACCTCGGCGCTTTCTTT | CASSRDRDLGAFF | TRBD1 | few | TRBJ1-1 | 13 | TRBV4-1
TGTGCCAGCTCACCATTGGGACTACTCAATGAGCAGTTCTTC | CASSPLGLLNEQFF | TRBD2 | NA | TRBJ2-1 | 14 | TRBV18
TGCGCCAGCAGCCCCTGGGGAGGGGAATTTGGTAGCAATGAGCAGTTCTTC | CASSPWGGEFGSNEQFF | TRBD2 | NA | TRBJ2-1 | 17 | TRBV4-1
TGCAGCGTTGAAGGTAGGGCGGACCACAATGAGCAGTTCTTC | CSVEGRADHNEQFF | NA | NA | TRBJ2-1 | 14 | TRBV29-1
TGTGCCAGCAGCTCTTCCGGGACTACGTTCGATACGCAGTATTTT | CASSSSGTTFDTQYF | TRBD2 | few | TRBJ2-3 | 15 | TRBV7-9
TGTGCCAGCAGTTTCCCTGAGCCCCTCCGACCTGGAATAGATCGAGAGACCCAGTACTTC | CASSFPEPLRPGIDRETQYF | NA | NA | TRBJ2-5 | 20 | TRBV12-3/TRBV12-4
TGTGCCAGCAGCCCGAGAATTAACTATGGCTACACCTTC | CASSPRINYGYTF | NA | few | TRBJ1-2 | 13 | TRBV11-2
TGTGCCAGCAGACGTGACCGGGACACCTCCTACGAGCAGTACTTC | CASRRDRDTSYEQYF | NA | few | TRBJ2-7 | 15 | TRBV6-5
TGTGCCAGCAGCTCCAGGACTAGCGGGGGCAAGCAGTACTTC | CASSSRTSGGKQYF | TRBD2 | NA | TRBJ2-7 | 14 | TRBV7-6
TGTGCCACGGAGGGGGGGGCTAGTCAGCCCCAGCATTTT | CATEGGASQPQHF | NA | few | TRBJ1-5 | 13 | TRBV24-1
TGCGCCAGCAGCTGGACGGGACAGGGGGCAGGGAACACTGAAGCTTTCTTT | CASSWTGQGAGNTEAFF | TRBD1 | NA | TRBJ1-1 | 17 | TRBV5-1
TGTGCCACACGGCATGGGAGCAACGATGAGCAGTTCTTC | CATRHGSNDEQFF | NA | few | TRBJ2-1 | 13 | TRBV5-5
TGTGCCAGCAGCTTACCTAGTTTAGCACTAGATACGCAGTATTTT | CASSLPSLALDTQYF | NA | few | TRBJ2-3 | 15 | TRBV7-2
TGTGCCAGCAGCTTAGAGGGACTAGCGGGGGGGAATGAGCAGTTCTTC | CASSLEGLAGGNEQFF | TRBD2 | few | TRBJ2-1 | 16 | TRBV7-2
TGTGCCAGCAAGGATACAGGAGGCAATCAGCCCCAGCATTTT | CASKDTGGNQPQHF | NA | few | TRBJ1-5 | 14 | TRBV6-6
TGTGCCAGCAGCCCAATTGGGCTAGTCCACGAGCAGTACTTC | CASSPIGLVHEQYF | NA | NA | TRBJ2-7 | 14 | TRBV7-9
TGTGCCATCAGTGAGTCGGGACAGGGATTGGCTGGCTACACCTTC | CAISESGQGLAGYTF | TRBD1 | few | TRBJ1-2 | 15 | TRBV10-3
TGTGCCAGCAGCTTAGGCGGACAGCCCGAACACTATGGCTACACCTTC | CASSLGGQPEHYGYTF | NA | few | TRBJ1-2 | 16 | TRBV7-6
TGTGCCAGCAGCCAAGTCACAGGGGCCAAAGGGTACGAGCAGTACTTC | CASSQVTGAKGYEQYF | TRBD1 | NA | TRBJ2-7 | 16 | TRBV6-5
TGCGCCAGCAGCTTACCGGGACTAGCGTTCACAGATACGCAGTATTTT | CASSLPGLAFTDTQYF | TRBD2 | NA | TRBJ2-3 | 16 | TRBV5-1
TGTGCCAGCAGCTTAGAAAGAACAGGGGAGCAGTACTTC | CASSLERTGEQYF | NA | many | TRBJ2-7 | 13 | TRBV7-2
TGTGCCAGCAGTAGCCGGGGGACTAGCGGAACCTACAATGAGCAGTTCTTC | CASSSRGTSGTYNEQFF | TRBD2 | few | TRBJ2-1 | 17 | TRBV12-3/TRBV12-4
TGTGCCAGCAGCCTTCCACAATCCAGCCACTATGGCTACACCTTC | CASSLPQSSHYGYTF | NA | NA | TRBJ1-2 | 15 | TRBV12-3/TRBV12-4
TGTGCCAGCAGCAATAAACTTGCAACTAATGAAAAACTGTTTTTT | CASSNKLATNEKLFF | NA | NA | TRBJ1-4 | 15 | TRBV7-2
TGTGCCAGCAGCGCCCGGGACGGGACCTCTGGAAACACCATATATTTT | CASSARDGTSGNTIYF | NA | few | TRBJ1-3 | 16 | TRBV9
TGCAGTGCGTACCGGGACCCGCGTAGCACAGATACGCAGTATTTT | CSAYRDPRSTDTQYF | NA | NA | TRBJ2-3 | 15 | TRBV20-1
TGTGCCAGCAGTTGGGCGAATGAGCAGTTCTTC | CASSWANEQFF | NA | NA | TRBJ2-1 | 11 | TRBV12-3/TRBV12-4
TGTGCCAGCAGCCTCCAGGGAGATACGCAGTATTTT | CASSLQGDTQYF | NA | many | TRBJ2-3 | 12 | TRBV7-6
TGTGCCACCGCTCCTTTGCAGGGACGCAATGAGCAGTTCTTC | CATAPLQGRNEQFF | NA | few | TRBJ2-1 | 14 | TRBV24-1
TGTGCCAGCAGCCAGGGGTTCTATAATTCACCCCTCCACTTT | CASSQGFYNSPLHF | NA | NA | TRBJ1-6 | 14 | TRBV2
TGTGCCAGTAGTATCGGCTTATCGAATGAAAAACTGTTTTTT | CASSIGLSNEKLFF | NA | NA | TRBJ1-4 | 14 | TRBV19